The source of this T cell receptor (beta chain) is a study of T cell responses to AZD1222 COVID-19 vaccine. Study results and caveats: Spike-specific TCR breadth and depth went up after people got two AZD1222 doses.

The CDR3 runs to 16 residues. V shed 5 bases, J shed 7 bases, and the junction held 9 bases outside the gene matches. In germline, CDR1 is LGHDT, CDR2 YNNKEL (reference sequence). Sequencing was performed with immunoSEQ multiplex PCR; in TCRdb, only in-frame clones are kept and a portion is missing. This sample has 100,000 or so clones, with around nine tenths found just once. About this clone itself: Its cognate antigen is unknown.

The sequences come from peripheral blood, collected on day 0 of AZD1222 vaccination. The clonotype was recovered from an adult in good health. The chain is built from TRBV3-1 (or the pseudogene TRBV3-2) and TRBJ2-2; 11 bases agree with TRBD2. The CDR3 DNA follows: TGTGCCAGCAGCGCACGGACTAGCGGGTTTGGCGGGGAGCTGTTTTTT. It translates to CASSARTSGFGGELFF.